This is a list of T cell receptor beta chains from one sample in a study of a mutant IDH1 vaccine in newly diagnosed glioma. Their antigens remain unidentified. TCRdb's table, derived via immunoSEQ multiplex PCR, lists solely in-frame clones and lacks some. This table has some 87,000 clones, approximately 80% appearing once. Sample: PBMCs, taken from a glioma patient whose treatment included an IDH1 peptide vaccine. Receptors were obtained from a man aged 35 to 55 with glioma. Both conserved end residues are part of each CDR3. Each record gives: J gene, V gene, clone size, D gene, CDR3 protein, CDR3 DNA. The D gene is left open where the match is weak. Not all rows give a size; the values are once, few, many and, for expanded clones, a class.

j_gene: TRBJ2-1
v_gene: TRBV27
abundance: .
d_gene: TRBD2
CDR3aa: CASRGSGRANEQFF
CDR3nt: TGTGCCAGCAGGGGTAGCGGGAGGGCGAATGAGCAGTTCTTC

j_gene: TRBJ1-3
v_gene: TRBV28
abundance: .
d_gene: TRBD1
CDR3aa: CASSLGTGGRSSGNTIYF
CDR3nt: TGTGCCAGCAGTCTGGGGACAGGGGGCCGATCCTCTGGAAACACCATATATTTT

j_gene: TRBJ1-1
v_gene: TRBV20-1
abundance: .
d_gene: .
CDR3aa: CSARTNPEAFF
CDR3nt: TGCAGTGCTAGAACAAACCCTGAAGCTTTCTTT

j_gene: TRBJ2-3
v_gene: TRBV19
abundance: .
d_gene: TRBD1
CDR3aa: CASRKGATSTDTQYF
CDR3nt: TGTGCCAGTAGGAAGGGGGCCACTAGCACAGATACGCAGTATTTT

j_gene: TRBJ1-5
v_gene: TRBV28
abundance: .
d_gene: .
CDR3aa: CASSPGQIQPQHF
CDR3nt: TGTGCCAGCAGTCCTGGACAGATCCAGCCCCAGCATTTT

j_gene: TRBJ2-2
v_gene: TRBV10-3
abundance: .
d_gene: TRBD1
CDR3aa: CAIGVDRGSGELFF
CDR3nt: TGTGCCATCGGGGTTGACAGGGGGTCCGGGGAGCTGTTTTTT

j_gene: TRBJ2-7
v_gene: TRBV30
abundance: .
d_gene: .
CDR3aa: CAWSGPSSYEQYF
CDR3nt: TGTGCCTGGAGTGGACCGAGCTCCTACGAGCAGTACTTC

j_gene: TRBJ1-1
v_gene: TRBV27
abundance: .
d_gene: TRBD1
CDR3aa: CASSVRTGGGTEAFF
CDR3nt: TGTGCCAGCAGTGTACGGACAGGGGGTGGGACTGAAGCTTTCTTT

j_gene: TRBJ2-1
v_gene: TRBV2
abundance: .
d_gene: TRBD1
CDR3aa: CASTRDRDNEQFF
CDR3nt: TGTGCCAGCACCCGGGACAGAGACAATGAGCAGTTCTTC

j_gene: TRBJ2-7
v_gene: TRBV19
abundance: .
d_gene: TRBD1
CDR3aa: CASSGDRTYEQYF
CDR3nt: TGTGCCAGTAGTGGGGACAGAACCTACGAGCAGTACTTC

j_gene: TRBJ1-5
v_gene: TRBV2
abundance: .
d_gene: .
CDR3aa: CASSDLSNQPQHF
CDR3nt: TGTGCCAGCAGTGATCTTAGCAATCAGCCCCAGCATTTT

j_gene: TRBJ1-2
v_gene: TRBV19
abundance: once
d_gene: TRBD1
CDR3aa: CASSKDRSYGYTF
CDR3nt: TGTGCCAGTAGCAAGGACAGGTCCTATGGCTACACCTTC

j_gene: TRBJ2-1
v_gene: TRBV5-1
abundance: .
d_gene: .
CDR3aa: CASSLGLEVYNEQFF
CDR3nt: TGCGCCAGCAGCTTGGGACTAGAGGTCTACAATGAGCAGTTCTTC

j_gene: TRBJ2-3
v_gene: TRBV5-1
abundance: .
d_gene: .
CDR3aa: CASSFEDGSTDTQYF
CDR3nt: TGCGCCAGCAGCTTTGAGGACGGTAGCACAGATACGCAGTATTTT

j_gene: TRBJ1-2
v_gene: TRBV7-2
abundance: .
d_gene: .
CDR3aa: CASSLTGTLNYGYTF
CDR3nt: TGTGCCAGCAGCTTAACAGGGACCCTTAACTATGGCTACACCTTC

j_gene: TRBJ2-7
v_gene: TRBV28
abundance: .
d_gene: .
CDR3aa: CASSLLPDYEQYF
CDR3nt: TGTGCCAGCAGTTTACTACCAGATTACGAGCAGTACTTC

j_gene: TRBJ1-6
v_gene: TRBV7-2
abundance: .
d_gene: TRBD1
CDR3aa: CASSYRGPNSPLHF
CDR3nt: TGTGCCAGCAGTTACAGGGGCCCTAATTCACCCCTCCACTTT

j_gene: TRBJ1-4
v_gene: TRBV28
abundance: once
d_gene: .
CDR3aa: CASSLGGDGEKLFF
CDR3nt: TGTGCCAGCAGTTTGGGGGGCGATGGGGAAAAACTGTTTTTT

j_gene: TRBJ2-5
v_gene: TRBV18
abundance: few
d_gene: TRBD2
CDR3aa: CASSRTIPGLQETQYF
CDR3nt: TGTGCCAGCTCACGAACTATTCCGGGACTACAAGAGACCCAGTACTTC

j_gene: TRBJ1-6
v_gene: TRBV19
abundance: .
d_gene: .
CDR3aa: CATSHLGGNSPLHF
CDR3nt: TGTGCCACCTCACACCTGGGGGGAAATTCACCCCTCCACTTT

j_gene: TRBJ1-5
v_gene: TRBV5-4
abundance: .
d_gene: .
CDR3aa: CASSTYNQPQHF
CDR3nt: TGTGCCAGCAGCACCTACAATCAGCCCCAGCATTTT

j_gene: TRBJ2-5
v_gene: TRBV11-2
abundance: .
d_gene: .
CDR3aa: CASSSVGRQAETQYF
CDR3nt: TGTGCCAGCAGCTCTGTCGGTCGCCAAGCAGAGACCCAGTACTTC

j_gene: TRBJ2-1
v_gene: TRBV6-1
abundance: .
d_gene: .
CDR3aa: CASSEAGGVSINEQFF
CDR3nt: TGTGCCAGCAGTGAAGCCGGCGGGGTTTCAATCAATGAGCAGTTCTTC

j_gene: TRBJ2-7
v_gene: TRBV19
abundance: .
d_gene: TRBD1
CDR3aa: CASSIWTGNEQYF
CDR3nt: TGTGCCAGTAGTATATGGACAGGGAACGAGCAGTACTTC

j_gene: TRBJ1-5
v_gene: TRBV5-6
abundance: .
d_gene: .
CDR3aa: CASSLKEPQHF
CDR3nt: TGTGCCAGCAGCTTGAAGGAGCCCCAGCATTTT

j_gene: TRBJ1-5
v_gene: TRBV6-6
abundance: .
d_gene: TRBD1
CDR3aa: CASSYSRQGVDQPQHF
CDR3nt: TGTGCCAGCAGTTACTCGAGACAGGGTGTCGATCAGCCCCAGCATTTT

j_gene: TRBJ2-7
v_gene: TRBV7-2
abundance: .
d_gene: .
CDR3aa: CASSLSTEQYF
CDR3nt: TGTGCCAGCAGCTTATCTACCGAGCAGTACTTC

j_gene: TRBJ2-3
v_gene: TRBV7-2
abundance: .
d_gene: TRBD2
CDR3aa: CASSLGAGVFGSTDTQYF
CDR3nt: TGTGCCAGCAGCTTAGGCGCGGGAGTTTTTGGTAGCACAGATACGCAGTATTTT

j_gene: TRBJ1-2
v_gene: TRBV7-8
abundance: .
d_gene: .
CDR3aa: CASSRLINANYGYTF
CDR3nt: TGTGCCAGCAGCCGACTGATAAACGCGAACTATGGCTACACCTTC